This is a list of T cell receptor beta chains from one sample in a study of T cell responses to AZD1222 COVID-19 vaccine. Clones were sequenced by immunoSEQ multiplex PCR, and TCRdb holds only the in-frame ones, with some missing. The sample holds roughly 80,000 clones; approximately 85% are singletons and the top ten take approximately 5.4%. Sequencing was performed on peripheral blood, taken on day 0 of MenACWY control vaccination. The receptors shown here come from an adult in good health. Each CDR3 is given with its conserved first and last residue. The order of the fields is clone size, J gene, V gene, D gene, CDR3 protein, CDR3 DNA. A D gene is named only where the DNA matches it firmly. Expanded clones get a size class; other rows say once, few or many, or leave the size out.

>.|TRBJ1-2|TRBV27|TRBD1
CASSLAGGDYGYTF
TGTGCCAGCAGCCTAGCAGGGGGGGACTATGGCTACACCTTC
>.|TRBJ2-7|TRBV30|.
CAWSPLNGVYEQYF
TGTGCCTGGAGCCCCTTAAACGGGGTCTACGAGCAGTACTTC
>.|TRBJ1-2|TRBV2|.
CASTPPRGGEGYGYTF
TGTGCCAGCACCCCCCCCCGAGGGGGAGAGGGGTATGGCTACACCTTC
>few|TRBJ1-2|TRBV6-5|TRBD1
CASSRRGDSRDGYTF
TGTGCCAGCAGTCGACGCGGGGACAGCAGGGATGGCTACACCTTC
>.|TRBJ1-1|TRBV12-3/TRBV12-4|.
CASSLASKSEAFF
TGTGCCAGCAGTTTAGCCAGTAAGAGTGAAGCTTTCTTT
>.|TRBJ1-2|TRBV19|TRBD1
CASHAGQLIYGYTF
TGTGCCAGTCACGCGGGACAGCTTATCTATGGCTACACCTTC
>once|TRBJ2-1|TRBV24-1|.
CATSDPSRPGNEQFF
TGTGCCACCAGTGACCCTAGTCGGCCCGGGAATGAGCAGTTCTTC
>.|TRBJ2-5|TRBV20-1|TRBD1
CSASWTGDQTQYF
TGCAGTGCTAGTTGGACAGGGGATCAGACCCAGTACTTC
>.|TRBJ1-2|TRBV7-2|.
CASSLNLNYGYTF
TGTGCCAGCAGCTTGAACCTTAACTATGGCTACACCTTC
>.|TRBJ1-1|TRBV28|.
CASSSLGALRRSMNTEAFF
TGTGCCAGCAGTTCTTTGGGAGCCCTGAGGCGGTCTATGAACACTGAAGCTTTCTTT
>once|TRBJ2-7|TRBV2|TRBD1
CASSDWDSSYEQYF
TGTGCCAGCAGTGACTGGGACAGTAGCTACGAGCAGTACTTC
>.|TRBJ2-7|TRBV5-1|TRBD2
CASSFSSGGTYEQYF
TGCGCCAGCAGCTTCTCCAGCGGGGGTACCTACGAGCAGTACTTC
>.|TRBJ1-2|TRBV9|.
CASSSSRGATGYTF
TGTGCCAGCAGCTCAAGCCGGGGGGCGACTGGCTACACCTTC
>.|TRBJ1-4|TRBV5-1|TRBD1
CASSLGTATNEKLFF
TGCGCCAGCAGCTTAGGGACAGCAACTAATGAAAAACTGTTTTTT
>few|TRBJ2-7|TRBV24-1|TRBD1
CATSEDRVGEQYF
TGTGCCACCAGTGAAGACAGGGTGGGCGAGCAGTACTTC
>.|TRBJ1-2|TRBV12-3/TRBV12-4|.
CASSFGGPSGYTF
TGTGCCAGCAGTTTTGGGGGGCCGAGTGGCTACACCTTC
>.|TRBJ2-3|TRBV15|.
CATSGGQSTDTQYF
TGTGCCACCAGCGGAGGACAGAGCACAGATACGCAGTATTTT
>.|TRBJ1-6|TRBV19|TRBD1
CASSHGQGGSSPLHF
TGTGCCAGTAGTCATGGACAGGGGGGGAGTTCACCCCTCCACTTT
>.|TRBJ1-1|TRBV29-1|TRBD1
CSTGQGYTEAFF
TGCAGCACAGGACAGGGGTACACTGAAGCTTTCTTT
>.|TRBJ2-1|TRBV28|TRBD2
CASEGLAGGHSRDEQFF
TGTGCCAGCGAGGGACTAGCGGGGGGGCACTCGAGGGATGAGCAGTTCTTC
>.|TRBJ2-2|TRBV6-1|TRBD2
CASSEMTSGRMFF
TGTGCCAGCAGTGAAATGACTAGCGGGAGGATGTTTTTT
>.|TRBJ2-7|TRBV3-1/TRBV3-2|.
CASSQEAASSSYEQYF
TGTGCCAGCAGCCAAGAGGCGGCTTCTAGCTCCTACGAGCAGTACTTC
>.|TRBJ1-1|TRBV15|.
CATSTEGNTEAFF
TGTGCCACCAGCACTGAAGGGAACACTGAAGCTTTCTTT
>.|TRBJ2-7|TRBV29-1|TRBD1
CSVEEGGQGYEQYF
TGCAGCGTTGAGGAAGGGGGACAGGGCTACGAGCAGTACTTC
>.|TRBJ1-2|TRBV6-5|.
CASSYSFQGPDGYTF
TGTGCCAGCAGTTACTCCTTTCAGGGGCCTGATGGCTACACCTTC
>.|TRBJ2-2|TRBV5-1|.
CASSQTSDGELFF
TGCGCCAGCAGCCAAACGTCTGACGGGGAGCTGTTTTTT
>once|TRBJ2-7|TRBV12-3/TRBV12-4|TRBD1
CASLRTGSGEQYF
TGTGCCAGCTTACGGACAGGTTCCGGTGAGCAGTACTTC
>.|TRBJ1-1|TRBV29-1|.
CSVAGQPNTEAFF
TGCAGCGTTGCCGGACAGCCGAACACTGAAGCTTTCTTT
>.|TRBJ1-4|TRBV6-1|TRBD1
CASSGKRDRVNEKLFF
TGTGCCAGCAGTGGAAAGCGGGACAGAGTTAATGAAAAACTGTTTTTT
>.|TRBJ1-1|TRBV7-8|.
CASSFKGDTEAFF
TGTGCCAGCAGCTTTAAGGGGGACACTGAAGCTTTCTTT
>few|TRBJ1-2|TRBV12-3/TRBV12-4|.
CASSFMAGRGYTF
TGTGCCAGCAGTTTTATGGCAGGGAGAGGCTACACCTTC
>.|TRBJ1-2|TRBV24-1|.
CATSGGDLGGYGYTF
TGTGCCACCAGTGGAGGGGACCTCGGGGGATATGGCTACACCTTC
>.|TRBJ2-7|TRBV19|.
CASSIVGQNYEQYF
TGTGCCAGTAGTATAGTAGGACAGAACTACGAGCAGTACTTC
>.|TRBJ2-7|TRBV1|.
CTSSLSYEQYF
TGCACCAGCAGCCTCTCCTACGAGCAGTACTTC
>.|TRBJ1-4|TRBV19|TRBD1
CASSLRRTGGSEKLFF
TGTGCCAGTAGCCTCAGACGGACAGGAGGTAGTGAAAAACTGTTTTTT
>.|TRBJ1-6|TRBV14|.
CASSQEIGFGSPLHF
TGTGCCAGCAGCCAAGAGATAGGGTTTGGTTCACCCCTCCACTTT
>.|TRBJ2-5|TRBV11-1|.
CASSLGSLQETQYF
TGTGCCAGCAGCTTAGGTTCCTTGCAAGAGACCCAGTACTTC
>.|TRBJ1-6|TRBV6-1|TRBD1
CASSEGRYTGGYNSPLHF
TGTGCCAGCAGTGAAGGGAGATATACAGGGGGGTATAATTCACCCCTCCACTTT
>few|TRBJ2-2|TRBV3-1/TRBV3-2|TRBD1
CASNLKSESTGLVNTGELFF
TGTGCCAGCAACCTTAAAAGCGAATCGACAGGGTTGGTTAACACCGGGGAGCTGTTTTTT
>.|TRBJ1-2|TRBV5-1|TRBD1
CASSLGTGEGYTF
TGCGCCAGCAGCTTAGGGACAGGGGAAGGCTACACCTTC
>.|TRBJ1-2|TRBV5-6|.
CASSLSPGSAGGYTF
TGTGCCAGCAGCCTTTCCCCTGGTTCTGCGGGTGGCTACACCTTC
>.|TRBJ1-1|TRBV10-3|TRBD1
CAISDAGGAGREHTEAFF
TGTGCCATCAGTGACGCAGGGGGCGCCGGTCGGGAGCACACTGAAGCTTTCTTT